Shown below are 22 T cell receptor beta chains from a single sample sequenced in a study of cytomegalovirus exposure and HLA in healthy donors. A multiplex PCR was run with 60 Vbeta primers and 13 Jbeta primers. Produced via immunoSEQ multiplex PCR; TCRdb's table is partial and in-frame only. The table has 95,000 to 150,000 clones, around 66% seen once. The sample comprised PBMCs. The receptor set was obtained from a woman in her thirties or forties in good health and CMV-seropositive.

On this clone: Because it lacks the conserved phenylalanine or tryptophan at the end, this CDR3 is likely a read error. No DNA is shown, since the ends of the CDR3 on it are uncertain; the CDR3 is the one TCRdb lists. The chain carries TRBV5-3 and TRBJ2-7; TRBD1, as called in the table, went unchecked against the DNA. TRBV5-3 is identified as an open reading frame with a role that is uncertain. With termini counted, the CDR3 has 10 amino acids. The CDR3 is CARSLGQGGL.

On this clone: The junction differs from germline at one of its ends, possibly a read error. This chain uses TRBV13 with TRBJ2-7; 11 nucleotides match TRBD2. Looked up from germline, CDR1 is PRHDT and CDR2 is FYEKMQ (reference sequence). The length of the CDR3 is 14 residues. The CDR3 nucleotides read TGTGCCAGCAGCCTAGGGACTAGCGGCTACGAGCAGTACTTC. Its translation: CASSLGTSGYEQYF.

V and J are TRBV6-1 and TRBJ1-2; unclear D gene. Germline lookup yields CDR1 MNHNS and CDR2 SASEGT. The CDR3 has 14 residues. V lost 6 bases, J lost 4 bases, and 15 bases lay in between. The CDR3 is CASRTEHPGYGYTF. The DNA of the CDR3 is TGTGCCAGCAGAACGGAGCATCCTGGCTATGGCTACACCTTC.

The genes are TRBV5-1 and TRBJ1-3; 8 bases are shared with TRBD1. V shed 1 base, J shed 3 bases, and the junction held 6 bases outside the gene matches. CDR1 and CDR2 (germline): SGHRS, YFSETQ. This CDR3 has 16 amino acids. CDR3 sequence (DNA): TGCGCCAGCAGCTTGAAGGCAGGGGGCTTTGGAAACACCATATATTTT. Its translation: CASSLKAGGFGNTIYF.

The chain is built from TRBV6-6 and TRBJ1-2; D unclear. The CDR3 runs to 15 residues. Germline V CDR1 and CDR2: MNHNY, SVGAGI (reference sequence). Trimming removed 6 bases at V and 8 bases at J, with 22 bases between. The chain's CDR3 is CASSSSGKPFRGYTF. The CDR3 nucleotides read TGTGCCAGCAGCTCCTCGGGGAAACCCTTTCGAGGCTACACCTTC.

The rearrangement uses TRBV2 and TRBJ1-1; D perhaps matches TRBD1 (5 bases). Germline values: CDR1 SNHLY, CDR2 FYNNEI. CDR3 length equals 17 residues. V gave up 6 bases and J gave up 0 bases, with 20 bases separating them. The CDR3 DNA is TGTGCCAGCAGCCGAACCGACAGCGGGCCTGTGAACACTGAAGCTTTCTTT. Residues: CASSRTDSGPVNTEAFF.

This sequence joins TRBV25-1 and TRBJ2-7; 7 bases line up with TRBD2. CDR1 is MGHDK and CDR2 is SYGVNS in the germline V gene. Trimming at V came to 0 bases and at J to 6 bases, leaving 5 bases not matched to a gene. This CDR3 comprises 14 residues. The DNA of the CDR3 is TGTGCCAGCAGTGAATATAGACCGGGGGGCGAGCAGTACTTC. Protein product: CASSEYRPGGEQYF.

The rearrangement links TRBV28 to TRBJ2-3; TRBD2 matches at 7 bases. J lost 1 base, V lost 1 base, and 5 bases had no gene match. CDR1 and CDR2 from the germline V gene are MDHEN and SYDVKM. The CDR3 spans 16 residues. In DNA form, the CDR3 reads TGTGCCAGCAGTTTATTGGTTGGGGGGGGCACAGATACGCAGTATTTT. It codes for CASSLLVGGGTDTQYF. The whole variable domain, filled in from reference TRBV28 and TRBJ2-3, reads DVKVTQSSRYLVKRTGEKVFLECVQDMDHENMFWYRQDPGLGLRLIYFSYDVKMKEKGDIPEGYSVSREKKERFSLILESASTNQTSMYLCASSLLVGGGTDTQYFGPGTRLTVL.

This chain joins TRBV6-1 and TRBJ1-4, with 8 bases that match TRBD1. V gave up 7 bases and J gave up 3 bases; unmatched junction bases: 4. This CDR3 comprises 14 residues. In germline, CDR1 is MNHNS, CDR2 SASEGT. CDR3 protein: CASTRTGSNEKLFF. CDR3 bases: TGTGCCAGCACCCGGACAGGGTCTAATGAAAAACTGTTTTTT.

The sample holds a few counts of this clone. The chain uses TRBV11-3 and TRBJ1-4, with 9 bases matching TRBD1. J lost 4 bases, V lost 5 bases, and 11 bases had no gene match. This CDR3 is built from 17 residues. CDR1 SGHNT and CDR2 YENEEA come from the germline V gene. The CDR3 DNA follows: TGTGCCAGCAGCGCCGGGACAGGGCCATGGGGTAATGAAAAACTGTTTTTT. Its protein is CASSAGTGPWGNEKLFF.

The chain joins TRBV2 to TRBJ1-5; TRBD1 agrees at 8 bases. This CDR3 has 13 amino acids. Germline CDR1 reads SNHLY; CDR2 reads FYNNEI. V shed 7 bases, J shed 7 bases, and the junction held 6 bases outside the gene matches. CDR3 residues: CASKSTGAQPQHF. The CDR3 DNA reads as TGTGCCAGCAAATCGACAGGGGCCCAGCCCCAGCATTTT.

This chain links TRBV7-9 with TRBJ1-6; D remains unclear. In germline, CDR1 is SEHNR, CDR2 FQNEAQ (reference sequence). The CDR3 spans 14 residues. The germline V and J ends were trimmed by 3 bases and 6 bases, with 9 bases remaining between them. DNA of the CDR3: TGTGCCAGCAGCTTTTCCGGAGTTAATTCACCCCTCCACTTT. This gives the protein CASSFSGVNSPLHF. Together with reference TRBV7-9 and TRBJ1-6, the CDR3 gives the full variable domain: DTGVSQNPRHKITKRGQNVTFRCDPISEHNRLYWYRQTLGQGPEFLTYFQNEAQLEKSRLLSDRFSAERPKGSFSTLEIQRTEQGDSAMYLCASSFSGVNSPLHFGNGTRLTVT.

The chain joins TRBV2 to TRBJ1-5, with D maybe TRBD1 (6 bases). The CDR3 totals 13 residues. CDR1 is SNHLY, CDR2 FYNNEI, per germline. The ends were cut back, 6 bases at V and 0 bases at J, with 6 bases in the middle. The CDR3 here is CASRDSSNQPQHF. CDR3 DNA sequence: TGTGCCAGCAGGGACAGTAGCAATCAGCCCCAGCATTTT.

V and J are TRBV6-4 and TRBJ2-7, with 9 positions matching TRBD1. Germline V gene lookup returns CDR1 MRHNA and CDR2 SNTAGT. The CDR3 spans 14 residues. V was pared by 10 bases and J by 3 bases, with 10 bases of the junction left unmatched. The DNA for the CDR3 is TGTGCCAACCAACAGGGACAGGGCCTCTACGAGCAGTACTTC. Its protein product is CANQQGQGLYEQYF.

CDR3 sequence: CASRQGIMNTEAFF. Here the CDR3 DNA reads TGTGCCAGCAGACAGGGGATCATGAACACTGAAGCTTTCTTT. The V gene is TRBV18, the J gene TRBJ1-1; 8 nucleotides match TRBD1. Looked up from germline, CDR1 is KGHSH and CDR2 is LQKENI. V lost 8 bases to trimming and J lost 0 bases; unmatched junction nucleotides: 5. This CDR3 has 14 amino acids.

This chain uses TRBV19 with TRBJ2-7; 8 bases are a match to TRBD2. The germline CDR1 and CDR2 sequences are LNHDA and SQIVND (reference sequence). The CDR3 covers 14 residues. V was pared by 7 bases and J by 2 bases, with 7 bases of the junction left unmatched. This chain's CDR3 is CASKGRGEAYEQYF. The CDR3 DNA reads as TGTGCCAGTAAGGGGCGGGGGGAGGCCTACGAGCAGTACTTC.

This clone was recorded only once. This chain links TRBV6-5 with TRBJ1-5; 10 bases line up with TRBD1. The CDR3 is 14 residues long. V lost 6 bases to trimming and J lost 5 bases; unmatched junction nucleotides: 4. Per the germline V gene, CDR1 is MNHEY and CDR2 is SVGAGI. The CDR3 region is CASSGQGGDQPQHF. The CDR3 nucleotides read TGTGCCAGCAGCGGACAGGGGGGCGATCAGCCCCAGCATTTT.

The J gene is TRBJ2-1, the V gene TRBV4-1, with 7 bases matching TRBD2. The CDR3 has 18 residues. V dropped 0 bases and J dropped 1; count of bases not matched to a gene: 9. The germline gives CDR1 MGHRA, CDR2 YSYEKL. The CDR3 region is CASSQDASGIKSYNEQFF. As DNA, the CDR3 is TGCGCCAGCAGCCAAGATGCTAGCGGTATTAAATCCTACAATGAGCAGTTCTTC.

The genes are TRBV6-1 and TRBJ2-7; weak D call: TRBD2 (6 bases). Trimming stripped 4 bases from V and 1 base from J, with 11 bases between. The length of the CDR3 is 14 residues. CDR1 is MNHNS, CDR2 SASEGT, per germline. The CDR3 here is CASSAERESYEQYF. CDR3 DNA: TGTGCCAGCAGTGCCGAACGGGAGTCCTACGAGCAGTACTTC.

This chain connects TRBV2 to TRBJ1-2; D gene unclear. The CDR3 covers 15 residues. V shed 6 bases and J shed 1 base, with 15 bases lying between them. Germline V CDR1 and CDR2: SNHLY, FYNNEI. CDR3 sequence (DNA): TGTGCCAGCAGCAGGCTCCGGGATAATAACTATGGCTACACCTTC. Translation: CASSRLRDNNYGYTF.

The chain uses TRBV30 and TRBJ1-1, with 8 bases matching TRBD1. V shed 6 bases and J 4 bases; nucleotides not matched to a gene: 4. Germline values: CDR1 GTSNPN, CDR2 SVGIG (reference sequence). The CDR3 extends over 12 amino acids. In DNA form, the CDR3 reads TGTGCCTGTTCAACAGGGGGCACTGAAGCTTTCTTT. This gives the protein CACSTGGTEAFF.

This clone came up a few times. The chain recombines TRBV13 with TRBJ2-7, with a possible D match to TRBD1 (6 bases). Germline V gene sequence: CDR1 PRHDT, CDR2 FYEKMQ (reference sequence). This CDR3 has 13 amino acids. The ends were cut back, 0 bases at V and 3 bases at J, with 6 bases in the middle. CDR3 DNA sequence: TGTGCCAGCAGCTTAGGGGACAGCTACGAGCAGTACTTC. This encodes CASSLGDSYEQYF.